One and the same sample provided the 32 T cell receptor beta chains below, sequenced in a study of T cell repertoires in aging, cancer and after chemotherapy. Amplification of TCR beta used genomic DNA extracted from peripheral blood. TRB rearrangements spanning V, D and J were amplified using mixed TRB-A/B primers. TCRdb reprocessed the multiplex PCR reads with MiXCR, giving one entry per CDR3 protein. The sample comprises a few thousand distinct CDR3 sequences, more than 20% of which are singletons, and 8% to 10% rests with the top ten. The sample taken for sequencing was blood. Every receptor here comes from a human donor in good health. The donor label of this sample is uncertain.

This clonotype is labeled as medium-sized. This chain links TRBV5-1 with TRBJ2-5; D not certain. V dropped 0 bases and J dropped 4 bases, with 4 bases sitting between them. The CDR3 sequence is 12 residues long. Germline V lookup: CDR1 SGHRS, CDR2 YFSETQ. CDR3 DNA sequence: TGCGCCAGCAGCTTGGAGGGAGAGACCCAGTACTTC. It specifies CASSLEGETQYF.

This clonotype was observed a few times. This chain joins TRBV20-1 and TRBJ2-5; 11 bases align to TRBD2. J was trimmed by 4 bases and V by 1 base; bases with no gene match: 2. Germline V gene data show CDR1 as DFQATT and CDR2 as SNEGSKA (reference sequence). This CDR3 is built from 14 residues. CDR3 DNA: TGCAGTGCTAGAGCACTAGCGGGGGTAGAGACCCAGTACTTC. Protein sequence: CSARALAGVETQYF.

The chain has TRBV7-9 and TRBJ2-4; TRBD1 might be the D (5 bases). This CDR3 comprises 12 residues. V lost 1 base, J lost 7 bases, and 5 bases lay in between. Germline assignment: CDR1 SEHNR and CDR2 FQNEAQ (reference sequence). CDR3 region: CASSLDRNIQYF. Here the CDR3 DNA reads TGTGCCAGCAGCTTAGACAGGAACATTCAGTACTTC.

This clonotype was detected only a few times. CDR3 bases: TGCAGCGTTTGCAGGAGCTCCTACGAGCAGTACTTC. This translates into CSVCRSSYEQYF. The chain links TRBV29-1 to TRBJ2-7; unclear D gene. The V and J ends lost 5 bases and 0 bases respectively, with 8 bases between them. This CDR3 spans 12 amino acids. Germline-derived CDR1 and CDR2 are SQVTM and ANQGSEA.

The table lists this clonotype with a few counts. This sequence joins TRBV7-3 and TRBJ2-2; 13 bases line up with TRBD2. CDR3 size: 15 residues. V gave up 6 bases and J gave up 7 bases; unmatched junction bases: 5. Germline V gene sequence: CDR1 SGHTA, CDR2 FQGTGA. The CDR3 nucleotides read TGTGCCAGCAGGTGGACTAGCGGGAGAAGCGGGGAGCTGTTTTTT. As protein: CASRWTSGRSGELFF.

By sample share, this clonotype is medium-sized. The chain is built from TRBV18 and TRBJ2-2; 14 bases fit TRBD2. Germline V gene data show CDR1 as KGHSH and CDR2 as LQKENI. With V trimmed by 3 bases and J by 0 bases, 6 bases remained unmatched. The CDR3 runs 19 residues. CDR3 coding DNA: TGTGCCAGCTCACCGGGACTAGCGGGAGCCGTGACGAACACCGGGGAGCTGTTTTTT. Amino acids: CASSPGLAGAVTNTGELFF.

Relative to its sample, this clonotype is medium-sized (0.01 to 0.1%). The chain recombines TRBV29-1 with TRBJ2-5, with D hard to call. V lost 5 bases and J 0 bases, leaving 7 bases between the germline ends. Germline V gives CDR1 SQVTM, CDR2 ANQGSEA. This CDR3 has 12 amino acids. The CDR3 DNA follows: TGCAGCGTTCGGCCCAACCAAGAGACCCAGTACTTC. Protein sequence: CSVRPNQETQYF.

This clonotype is large in the sample. This chain links TRBV7-6 with TRBJ2-2, with 8 bases lining up with TRBD2. The length of the CDR3 is 14 residues. The V and J ends lost 5 bases and 5 bases, in that order; junction bases with no gene match: 4. Germline CDR1 is SGHVS and CDR2 is FNYEAQ. This chain's CDR3 is CASSGRGGTGELFF. CDR3 nucleotides: TGTGCCAGCAGCGGACGGGGGGGGACCGGGGAGCTGTTTTTT.

This sequence joins TRBV6-5 and TRBJ2-2; D unresolved. Germline values: CDR1 MNHEY, CDR2 SVGAGI. This CDR3 has 12 amino acids. V lost 5 bases and J 6 bases, leaving 7 bases between the germline ends. The CDR3 sequence: CASSLNSGELFF. CDR3 DNA sequence: TGTGCCAGCAGTCTTAATTCCGGGGAGCTGTTTTTT.

J is TRBJ2-1 and V is TRBV19, with D tentatively TRBD2 (5 bases). In germline, CDR1 is LNHDA, CDR2 SQIVND (reference sequence). This CDR3 spans 14 amino acids. Trimming took off 1 base at V and 12 bases at J, with 16 bases between the two ends. This CDR3 reads CASSIGTRGRAQFF. CDR3 nucleotide sequence: TGTGCCAGTAGTATAGGGACCCGGGGTCGTGCGCAGTTCTTC.

This chain uses TRBV20-1 with TRBJ2-2; 12 bases are shared with TRBD2. CDR1 is DFQATT, CDR2 SNEGSKA, per germline (reference sequence). J lost 7 bases, V lost 5 bases, and 5 bases had no gene match. The CDR3 is 14 amino acids. DNA for the CDR3: TGCAGTGCTCCTCGACTAGCGGGAGTCGGGGAGCTGTTTTTT. Amino acids: CSAPRLAGVGELFF.

This clonotype is classed as medium-sized. CDR3 residues: CASSGGYTEAFF. In nucleotides, the CDR3 is TGTGCCAGTAGCGGGGGCTACACTGAAGCTTTCTTT. This chain joins TRBV19 and TRBJ1-1; a possible D gene is TRBD1 (6 bases). This CDR3 has 12 residues. Germline CDR1 reads LNHDA; CDR2 reads SQIVND (reference sequence). V gave up 6 bases and J gave up 3 bases, with 8 bases separating them.

This clonotype came up a few times. The chain carries TRBV10-1 and TRBJ1-6, with a possible D match to TRBD1 (5 bases). This CDR3 region has 10 residues. CDR1 is WNHNN and CDR2 is SYGVQD in the germline V gene (reference sequence). V dropped 8 bases and J dropped 12 bases, with 8 bases sitting between them. CDR3 residues: CASDRGPLHF. The CDR3 DNA follows: TGCGCCAGCGATAGGGGACCCCTCCACTTT.

For this clonotype: This may come from a read error, since a much larger clone is one base off. This chain joins TRBV6-5 and TRBJ2-3, with a tentative D call TRBD1 (5 bases). CDR3 size: 12 residues. The germline V gene encodes CDR1 MNHEY and CDR2 SVGAGI. Trimming took 5 bases from V and 9 from J, leaving 12 bases between them. Here the CDR3 reads CASSPDRRTQYF. DNA of the CDR3: TGTGCCAGCAGTCCCGACAGAAGGACGCAGTATTTT.

By share, this clonotype counts as medium-sized. The genes are TRBV6-5 and TRBJ1-2; possible D gene TRBD1, 6 bases. The CDR3 has 12 residues. In germline, CDR1 is MNHEY, CDR2 SVGAGI. The germline V and J ends were trimmed by 5 bases and 7 bases, with 11 bases remaining between them. The CDR3 is CASSLDRSGYTF. The DNA for the CDR3 is TGTGCCAGCAGTCTCGACAGGTCTGGCTACACCTTC.

The genes are TRBV12-5 and TRBJ1-1; the D is unclear. CDR3 size: 16 residues. V was trimmed by 0 bases and J by 1 base, leaving 12 bases between them. Germline assignment: CDR1 LGHNT and CDR2 FRNRAP. In nucleotides, the CDR3 is TGTGCTAGTGGTTTGGTATTTGGGATCGCGAACACTGAAGCTTTCTTT. Translation: CASGLVFGIANTEAFF.

This clonotype is termed medium-sized. The J gene is TRBJ1-6, the V gene TRBV28; unclear D gene. The CDR3 sequence is 15 residues long. Germline CDR1 MDHEN, CDR2 SYDVKM. The V gene lost 2 bases and the J gene lost 9 bases, with 14 bases spanning the gap. For the CDR3, the DNA is TGTGCCAGCAGTTTAGGCGGGCAGGTGGGTTCACCCCTCCACTTT. Its translation: CASSLGGQVGSPLHF.

This clonotype is labeled medium-sized. The chain couples TRBV6-2 or TRBV6-3 to TRBJ2-2; no clear D. Germline assignment: CDR1 MNHEY and CDR2 SVGEGT. This CDR3 spans 12 amino acids. With 3 bases removed from V and 7 bases from J, the gap between germline ends came to 6 bases. The CDR3 protein is CASSYEGGELFF. The CDR3 DNA is TGTGCCAGCAGTTATGAAGGCGGGGAGCTGTTTTTT.

The rearrangement links TRBV20-1 to TRBJ1-2, with unresolved D. Deletions cut 6 bases from V and 1 base from J, with 12 bases between. CDR1 and CDR2 (germline): DFQATT, SNEGSKA (reference sequence). CDR3 length: 13 residues. DNA of the CDR3: TGCAGTGCCCCTCCTATCTTTAACTATGGCTACACCTTC. Its translation: CSAPPIFNYGYTF.

The chain is built from TRBV4-2 and TRBJ2-3; 9 nucleotides align to TRBD2. Germline V CDR1 and CDR2: LGHNA, YNFKEQ. This CDR3 is built from 17 residues. V was pared by 0 bases and J by 1 base, with 5 bases of the junction left unmatched. CDR3 in DNA: TGTGCCAGCAGCCAAGAGCTAGCGGGACGAGGCACAGATACGCAGTATTTT. Its protein is CASSQELAGRGTDTQYF.

By frequency in the sample, this clonotype is medium-sized. V usage is TRBV19 and J usage is TRBJ1-1, with 7 bases fitting TRBD1. V shed 5 bases and J 4 bases; nucleotides not matched to a gene: 10. The germline V gene encodes CDR1 LNHDA and CDR2 SQIVND (reference sequence). The CDR3 runs to 15 residues. CDR3 region: CASSLPPGGGTEAFF. The CDR3 DNA reads as TGTGCCAGTAGTCTTCCGCCAGGGGGAGGCACTGAAGCTTTCTTT.

This clonotype was recorded many times. The rearrangement joins TRBV5-1 to TRBJ2-6; D is unresolved. Germline-derived CDR1 and CDR2 are SGHRS and YFSETQ. CDR3 length: 13 residues. Between the trimmed V and J ends, which lost 4 bases and 3 bases, there was a span of 5 bases. The CDR3 DNA follows: TGCGCCAGCAGCGTCCATGGGGCCAACGTCCTGACTTTC. Translating it yields CASSVHGANVLTF.

Judged by abundance, this clonotype is medium-sized. The chain joins TRBV11-3 to TRBJ2-7; a possible D gene is TRBD1 (5 bases). CDR3 length: 17 residues. Germline CDR1 is SGHNT and CDR2 is YENEEA. Trimming took 3 bases from V and 0 from J, leaving 18 bases between them. The chain's CDR3 is CASSLTWGRLASYEQYF. The CDR3 DNA reads TGTGCCAGCAGCTTGACTTGGGGCAGATTGGCCTCCTACGAGCAGTACTTC.

The rearrangement links TRBV4-2 to TRBJ2-2, with D perhaps being TRBD1 or TRBD2 (5 bases each). Trimming pared 0 bases from V and 5 bases from J, leaving 13 bases between. CDR1 and CDR2 (germline): LGHNA, YNFKEQ. The CDR3 has 16 amino acids. The CDR3 here is CASSQDRTWGTGELFF. Here the CDR3 DNA reads TGTGCCAGCAGCCAAGATCGGACATGGGGGACCGGGGAGCTGTTTTTT.

This clonotype is medium-sized. J is TRBJ2-6 and V is TRBV6-6; D call uncertain. V was shortened by 6 bases and J by 0 bases, with 15 bases between the two germline ends. CDR3 length: 17 residues. The germline CDR1 and CDR2 sequences are MNHNY and SVGAGI (reference sequence). The CDR3 here is CASSWPGSASGANVLTF. Written as DNA, the CDR3 is TGTGCCAGCAGCTGGCCAGGTTCGGCCTCTGGGGCCAACGTCCTGACTTTC.

This clonotype is judged medium-sized. J is TRBJ1-6 and V is TRBV6-5; D may be TRBD1 (5 bases). The CDR3 contains 13 residues. Between the trimmed V and J ends, which lost 8 bases and 13 bases, there was a span of 18 bases. Germline V gives CDR1 MNHEY, CDR2 SVGAGI. The CDR3: CASFPGPRTPLHF. CDR3 bases: TGTGCCAGCTTCCCGGGACCGCGGACCCCCCTCCACTTT.

This clonotype is deemed medium-sized. V usage is TRBV7-6 and J usage is TRBJ1-5; weak D call: TRBD1 (5 bases). Trimming took 0 bases from V and 5 from J, leaving 11 bases between them. Germline V lookup: CDR1 SGHVS, CDR2 FNYEAQ. This CDR3 contains 15 residues. The CDR3 spells CASSLAWGGDQPQHF. The CDR3 DNA reads as TGTGCCAGCAGCTTAGCTTGGGGGGGGGATCAGCCCCAGCATTTT.

The chain joins TRBV12-3 or TRBV12-4 to TRBJ1-2; 9 bases are a match to TRBD1. The V gene end was trimmed by 6 bases and the J gene end by 8 bases; junction bases not matched to a gene: 10. CDR3 length: 14 residues. DNA of the CDR3: TGTGCCAGCAGCTTACTACAGGGGGCGCGGGGCTACACCTTC. Translating gives CASSLLQGARGYTF.

This clonotype was detected a few times. V is TRBV4-1 and J is TRBJ2-1; a possible D gene is TRBD1 (6 bases). Germline CDR1 MGHRA, CDR2 YSYEKL. This CDR3 region has 12 residues. Deletions cut 3 bases from V and 10 bases from J, with 10 bases between. The CDR3, as DNA: TGCGCCAGCAGCCACCAGACAGGCGAGCAGTTCTTC. Its translation: CASSHQTGEQFF.

This clonotype was seen a handful of times. The J gene is TRBJ2-7, the V gene TRBV5-1; no clear D gene. Germline CDR1 is SGHRS and CDR2 is YFSETQ. The CDR3 runs to 12 residues. Trimming took 8 bases from V and 3 from J, leaving 12 bases between them. CDR3 protein: CARDRVLYEQYF. In nucleotides, the CDR3 is TGCGCCAGGGACCGGGTCCTCTACGAGCAGTACTTC. Supplemented by reference TRBV5-1 and TRBJ2-7, the full variable domain reads KAGVTQTPRYLIKTRGQQVTLSCSPISGHRSVSWYQQTPGQGLQFLFEYFSETQRNKGNFPGRFSGRQFSNSRSEMNVSTLELGDSALYLCARDRVLYEQYFGPGTRLTVT.

This clonotype is labeled medium-sized. The rearrangement links TRBV19 to TRBJ1-5; 10 bases fit TRBD1. V lost 3 bases, J lost 2 bases, and 4 bases stayed unmatched. Looked up from germline, CDR1 is LNHDA and CDR2 is SQIVND (reference sequence). This CDR3 comprises 16 residues. CDR3 sequence reads: CASSIRTGGRNQPQHF. The CDR3 region has the DNA TGTGCCAGTAGTATCCGGACAGGGGGACGCAATCAGCCCCAGCATTTT.

This clonotype ranks as medium-sized. The chain carries TRBV6-1 and TRBJ1-1; 8 bases fit TRBD1. This CDR3 is built from 14 residues. The germline CDR1 and CDR2 sequences are MNHNS and SASEGT. The V gene end was trimmed by 6 bases and the J gene end by 5 bases; junction bases not matched to a gene: 8. CDR3 nucleotide sequence: TGTGCCAGCAGATTCCTCAGGGGGCCGACTGAAGCTTTCTTT. Its protein is CASRFLRGPTEAFF.